The 13 T cell receptor beta chains in this list originate from one sample, sequenced in a study of blood T cells in healthy people across ages. With a J-beta primer mix and a sample-barcoded 5' primer, a second PCR ran roughly 6 to 11 cycles. TCRdb used MiXCR to reprocess the 5' RACE reads, holding one entry per CDR3 protein. The table has 600,000 or so distinct CDR3 sequences, 25% to 30% seen once. The sequencing input was blood. The receptor source for this set is a woman of 80 years or more in good health.

Worth noting for this clonotype: A read error may explain this, as a much larger clone is one base away. The V call is TRBV6-5, the J call TRBJ1-1, with TRBD1 matching 7 bases. V was pared by 4 bases and J by 3 bases, with 5 bases of the junction left unmatched. Germline V gives CDR1 MNHEY, CDR2 SVGAGI. The CDR3 has 14 amino acids. CDR3 protein: CASSSQTGYTEAFF. CDR3 sequence (DNA): TGTGCCAGCAGTTCCCAGACAGGGTACACTGAAGCTTTCTTT.

This clonotype was seen a handful of times. The chain uses TRBV18 and TRBJ2-6, with TRBD1 matching 8 bases. Germline V lookup: CDR1 KGHSH, CDR2 LQKENI. V gave up 2 bases and J gave up 1 base; unmatched junction bases: 7. CDR3 length: 18 amino acids. CDR3 region: CASSPFQDRESGANVLTF. In DNA, the CDR3 is TGTGCCAGCTCACCATTCCAGGACAGGGAATCTGGGGCCAACGTCCTGACTTTC.

The gene calls are TRBV5-6 and TRBJ1-4; 9 bases map to TRBD1. The germline V gene encodes CDR1 SGHDT and CDR2 YYEEEE. The CDR3 runs to 15 residues. V trimming: 4 bases; J trimming: 8 bases; junction bases outside the gene matches: 9. The CDR3, as DNA: TGTGCCAGCAGCGTCTCCGGGACAGGGCGGGAAAAACTGTTTTTT. Amino acids: CASSVSGTGREKLFF.

This clonotype was observed many times. For the CDR3, the DNA is TGTGCCAGCAGCCAAGATTGGCCGGGACAGGGTTCCCACGAGCAGTACTTC. Amino acid sequence: CASSQDWPGQGSHEQYF. V is TRBV14 and J is TRBJ2-7, with 9 bases matching TRBD1. Trimming removed 0 bases from V and 5 bases from J; junction bases left unmatched: 11. The germline gives CDR1 SGHDN, CDR2 FVKESK. The CDR3 is 17 amino acids. The whole variable domain, filled in from reference TRBV14 and TRBJ2-7, reads EAGVTQFPSHSVIEKGQTVTLRCDPISGHDNLYWYRRVMGKEIKFLLHFVKESKQDESGMPNNRFLAERTGGTYSTLKVQPAELEDSGVYFCASSQDWPGQGSHEQYFGPGTRLTVT.

This clonotype has a handful of counts. At one of its ends the junction is not consistent with the germline gene, which may arise from a read error. CDR3 DNA sequence: TGTGCCAGCAGCCCCGTTCAGCGGAACACCGGGGAGCGGTTTTTT. Protein sequence: CASSPVQRNTGERFF. The rearrangement uses TRBV11-2 and TRBJ2-2; the D gene is possibly TRBD2 (5 bases). CDR1 and CDR2 from the germline V gene are SGHAT and FQNNGV. The CDR3 totals 15 residues.

Regarding this clonotype: A much larger clone differs from this one at a single base, so this may be a read error. The chain combines TRBV11-3 with TRBJ2-1, with D hard to call. Per germline, CDR1 SGHNT and CDR2 YENEEA. V was cut by 0 bases and J by 1 base, with 4 bases left in between. The CDR3 length is 14 residues. As DNA, the CDR3 is TGTGCCAGCAGCTTAGATAGGTCCTACAATGAGCAGTTCTTC. Amino acids: CASSLDRSYNEQFF.

Only a few counts were recorded for this clonotype. With a much larger clone just one base away, this may be a read error. V usage is TRBV5-5 and J usage is TRBJ2-1; D may match TRBD1 or TRBD2 (5 bases each). The better agreement between TRBJ2-7 and the DNA end casts doubt on the J call. This CDR3 is built from 13 residues. Germline values: CDR1 SGHKS, CDR2 YYEKEE (reference sequence). The CDR3 DNA reads as TGTGCCAGCAGCTGGGGACCCTACAATGAGCAGTACTTC. Its translation is CASSWGPYNEQYF.

This clonotype was detected only a few times. The chain carries TRBV9 and TRBJ2-4, with D unresolved. The J call may not be correct, given that the DNA end is closer to TRBJ2-7. CDR1 SGDLS and CDR2 YYNGEE come from the germline V gene. The CDR3 consists of 14 residues. DNA for the CDR3: TGTGCCAGCAGCCTGATGCGAGTGTCCTACGAGCAGTACTTC. It codes for CASSLMRVSYEQYF.

V and J are TRBV27 and TRBJ2-7; 7 bases are shared with TRBD2. CDR3 length equals 14 residues. The J segment lost 3 bases and the V segment lost 6 bases, leaving 8 bases of the junction unmatched. CDR1 and CDR2 (germline): MNHEY, SMNVEV (reference sequence). The CDR3, as DNA: TGTGCCAGCAGGTTAAGAGGGAGGGACTACGAGCAGTACTTC. Its translation: CASRLRGRDYEQYF.

This clonotype has only a few counts. Possible read error: a much larger clone is one base away. V is TRBV7-9 and J is TRBJ2-5; 7 bases map to TRBD1. TRBJ2-1 matches the DNA end more closely, so the J call is doubtful. CDR3 length: 13 residues. From germline, CDR1 is SEHNR and CDR2 FQNEAQ (reference sequence). In DNA form, the CDR3 reads TGTGCCAGCAGCCTGGGACAGTTCGGGGCCCAGTTCTTC. It codes for CASSLGQFGAQFF.

Of note for this clonotype: One base away lies a much larger clone, so this may be a sequencing read error. The chain is built from TRBV20-1 and TRBJ1-2, with unresolved D. Per the germline V gene, CDR1 is DFQATT and CDR2 is SNEGSKA (reference sequence). The CDR3 sequence is 12 residues long. CDR3 sequence: CRVSGRTYGYTF. The CDR3 coding sequence is TGCAGGGTTTCGGGAAGAACCTATGGCTACACCTTC.

This clonotype has a count of ten or more. The J gene is TRBJ2-7, the V gene TRBV5-1, with TRBD1 matching 9 bases. The germline V gene encodes CDR1 SGHRS and CDR2 YFSETQ. Trimming took 3 bases from V and 0 from J; bases not matched to a gene: 4. This CDR3 is built from 15 residues. The CDR3 nucleotides are TGCGCCAGCAGCTCCGGGACAGGGCTCTCCTACGAGCAGTACTTC. Translating it yields CASSSGTGLSYEQYF.

This clonotype was recorded many times. The chain has TRBV5-1 and TRBJ1-2; D is unclear. The length of the CDR3 is 13 residues. Germline values: CDR1 SGHRS, CDR2 YFSETQ. Trimming took 0 bases from V and 8 from J, leaving 11 bases between them. In DNA, the CDR3 is TGCGCCAGCAGCTTGGATGGGGTGCGGGGCTACACCTTC. Protein: CASSLDGVRGYTF.